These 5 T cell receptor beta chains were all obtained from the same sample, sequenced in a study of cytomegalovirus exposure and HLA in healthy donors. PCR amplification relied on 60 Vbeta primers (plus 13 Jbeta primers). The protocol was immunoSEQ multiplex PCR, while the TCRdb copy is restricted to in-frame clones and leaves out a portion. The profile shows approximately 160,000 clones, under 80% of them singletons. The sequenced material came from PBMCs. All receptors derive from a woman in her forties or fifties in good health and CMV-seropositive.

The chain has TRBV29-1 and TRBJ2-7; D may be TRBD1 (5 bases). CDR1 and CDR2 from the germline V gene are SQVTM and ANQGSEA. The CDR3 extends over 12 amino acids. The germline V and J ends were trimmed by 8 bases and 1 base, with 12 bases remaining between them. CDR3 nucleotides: TGCAGCACATCCACAGGATCCTACGAGCAGTACTTC. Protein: CSTSTGSYEQYF.

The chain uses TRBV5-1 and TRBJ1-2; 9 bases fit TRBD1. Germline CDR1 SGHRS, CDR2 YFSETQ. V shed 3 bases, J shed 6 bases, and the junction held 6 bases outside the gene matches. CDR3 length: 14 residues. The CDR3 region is CASSWYRGQDGYTF. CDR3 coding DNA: TGCGCCAGCAGCTGGTACAGGGGGCAAGATGGCTACACCTTC.

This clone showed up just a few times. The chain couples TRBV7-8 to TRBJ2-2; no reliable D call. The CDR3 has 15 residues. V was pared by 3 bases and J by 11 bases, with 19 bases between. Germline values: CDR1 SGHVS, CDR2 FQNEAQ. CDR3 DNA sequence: TGTGCCAGCAGCTTCCGAGGATCGTTTACTGGAGAGCTGTTTTTT. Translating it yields CASSFRGSFTGELFF.

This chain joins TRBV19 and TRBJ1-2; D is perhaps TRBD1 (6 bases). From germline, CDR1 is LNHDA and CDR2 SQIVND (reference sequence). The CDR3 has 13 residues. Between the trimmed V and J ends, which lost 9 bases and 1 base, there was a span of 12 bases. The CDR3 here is CASFMDSNYGYTF. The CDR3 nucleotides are TGTGCCAGCTTTATGGACAGTAACTATGGCTACACCTTC.

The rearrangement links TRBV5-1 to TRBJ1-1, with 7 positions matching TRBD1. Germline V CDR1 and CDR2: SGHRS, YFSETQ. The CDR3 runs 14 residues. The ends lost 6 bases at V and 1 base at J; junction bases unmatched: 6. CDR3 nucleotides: TGCGCCAGCAAAAAGGGGGCCGCGAACACTGAAGCTTTCTTT. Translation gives CASKKGAANTEAFF.